Below, one T cell receptor beta chain is given with its context. What it recognizes is unknown. The source of the sample is a study of cytomegalovirus exposure and HLA in healthy donors. General study results and limits: Presence/absence analyses supposed approximately even sequencing depth among donors.

Amplification used 60 Vbeta primers and 13 Jbeta primers. Using immunoSEQ multiplex PCR, the repertoire was profiled, and TCRdb retains in-frame clones only, with some absent. The table lists over 110,000 clones, about four fifths of them singletons. The receptor was derived from a woman aged 40 to 50 in good health and CMV-seropositive. Sequencing was performed on PBMCs.

CDR3 bases: TGCGCCACCGGACTAGCGGGAGTAGAGACCCAGTACTTC. The encoded protein is CATGLAGVETQYF. This chain uses TRBV10-2 with TRBJ2-5; 13 bases map to TRBD2. J lost 4 bases, V lost 10 bases, and 3 bases had no gene match. This CDR3 is 13 amino acids long. Per germline, CDR1 WSHSY and CDR2 SAAADI.